The next 25 T cell receptor beta chains were all read from a single sample in a study of T cell responses to AZD1222 COVID-19 vaccine. Clones were read by immunoSEQ multiplex PCR, and TCRdb kept only the in-frame ones, dropping some. The sample includes about 140,000 clones, about 91% of them seen just once. This specimen was peripheral blood, taken on day 0 of AZD1222 vaccination. These TCRs come from an adult in good health.

This clone was observed a single time. This chain links TRBV5-1 with TRBJ2-3; possibly TRBD1 for D (5 bases). With 5 bases removed from V and 2 bases from J, the gap between germline ends came to 15 bases. The CDR3 is 15 residues long. Looked up from germline, CDR1 is SGHRS and CDR2 is YFSETQ. The CDR3 sequence is CASRSLGRDTDTQYF. CDR3 in DNA: TGCGCCAGCAGGAGTCTCGGCAGGGACACAGATACGCAGTATTTT.

This chain uses TRBV11-3 with TRBJ2-3; D is uncertain. Germline CDR1 SGHNT, CDR2 YENEEA. This CDR3 is built from 14 residues. Trimming removed 6 bases from V and 4 bases from J, with 14 bases in between. This CDR3 reads CASSQGLSSDTQYF. The DNA of the CDR3 is TGTGCCAGCAGTCAAGGGTTGAGCTCAGATACGCAGTATTTT.

The CDR3: CASSELKDGGGISQPQHF. In DNA, the CDR3 is TGTGCCAGCAGCGAATTAAAGGACGGAGGAGGCATCAGTCAGCCCCAGCATTTT. The V gene is TRBV7-9, the J gene TRBJ1-5; D is unclear. This CDR3 is 18 amino acids long. Germline V gene data show CDR1 as SEHNR and CDR2 as FQNEAQ (reference sequence). V lost 5 bases to trimming and J lost 6 bases, with 26 bases between them.

V gene TRBV9 combines with J gene TRBJ1-2; 9 bases match TRBD1. CDR3 length: 14 amino acids. The trim removed 3 bases at V and 4 bases at J, leaving 4 bases unmatched. Per germline, CDR1 SGDLS and CDR2 YYNGEE. CDR3 nucleotides: TGTGCCAGCAGCGCCACAGGGGGCGCCTATGGCTACACCTTC. Translation gives CASSATGGAYGYTF.

This chain joins TRBV19 and TRBJ2-7; D is perhaps TRBD1 (5 bases). This CDR3 comprises 13 residues. Germline V gene sequence: CDR1 LNHDA, CDR2 SQIVND (reference sequence). Trimming left V 6 bases short and J 2 bases short, with 11 bases between. The CDR3: CASSRRGPYEQYF. The CDR3 nucleotides read TGTGCCAGTAGCAGAAGGGGTCCCTACGAGCAGTACTTC.

The J gene is TRBJ2-7, the V gene TRBV13; perhaps D is TRBD1 or TRBD2 (6 bases each). CDR1 is PRHDT and CDR2 is FYEKMQ in the germline V gene (reference sequence). The V and J ends lost 5 bases and 5 bases respectively, with 16 bases between them. CDR3 length equals 14 residues. The CDR3 protein is CASSPPFGGHEQYF. The CDR3 coding sequence is TGTGCCAGCAGCCCTCCTTTCGGGGGCCACGAGCAGTACTTC.

The chain couples TRBV27 to TRBJ2-2, with TRBD2 as a possible D gene (6 bases). V was cut by 8 bases and J by 4 bases, with 14 bases left in between. The V gene's germline CDR1 is MNHEY and CDR2 SMNVEV (reference sequence). The CDR3 has 14 amino acids. CDR3 DNA sequence: TGTGCCAGCCGGGAGTGGGATCGCACCGGGGAGCTGTTTTTT. It encodes CASREWDRTGELFF.

The chain joins TRBV11-2 to TRBJ2-3, with 8 bases identical to TRBD1. Germline trimming cut 6 bases from V and 7 bases from J; bases unmatched to any gene: 9. In germline, CDR1 is SGHAT, CDR2 FQNNGV. The CDR3 is 14 residues long. Here the CDR3 reads CASRDRDKENTQYF. The CDR3 coding sequence is TGTGCCAGCAGGGACAGGGATAAAGAAAATACGCAGTATTTT.

The chain employs TRBV15 and TRBJ2-1; 11 positions agree with TRBD2. The J segment lost 10 bases and the V segment lost 3 bases, leaving 8 bases of the junction unmatched. Per the germline V gene, CDR1 is LNHNV and CDR2 is YYDKDF (reference sequence). The CDR3 consists of 15 residues. CDR3 in DNA: TGTGCCACCAGCAGTCGAACTAGCGGGAGAGGGGAGCAGTTCTTC. Translation gives CATSSRTSGRGEQFF.

The V gene is TRBV29-1, the J gene TRBJ2-2; 11 bases line up with TRBD1. V shed 8 bases, J shed 5 bases, and the junction held 10 bases outside the gene matches. The CDR3 has 15 residues. Germline V gives CDR1 SQVTM, CDR2 ANQGSEA. CDR3 amino acids: CSSTGTGGETGELFF. DNA of the CDR3: TGCAGCTCCACCGGGACAGGGGGGGAGACCGGGGAGCTGTTTTTT.

The J gene is TRBJ1-6, the V gene TRBV2; unclear D gene. The CDR3 covers 16 residues. Trimming stripped 8 bases from V and 0 bases from J, with 14 bases between. Per the germline V gene, CDR1 is SNHLY and CDR2 is FYNNEI. CDR3 sequence (DNA): TGTGCCAGCTTCCTGAGTCGGAGCTCCTATAATTCACCCCTCCACTTT. This gives the protein CASFLSRSSYNSPLHF.

V usage is TRBV19 and J usage is TRBJ1-5; 8 bases match TRBD1. V was clipped by 3 bases and J by 2 bases; unmatched bases: 6. CDR1 LNHDA and CDR2 SQIVND come from the germline V gene (reference sequence). The CDR3 covers 16 residues. CDR3 sequence reads: CASSITGGLRNQPQHF. The CDR3 nucleotides are TGTGCCAGTAGTATTACAGGGGGATTGCGCAATCAGCCCCAGCATTTT.

The chain is built from TRBV11-3 and TRBJ1-1; TRBD1 might be the D (5 bases). CDR1 is SGHNT, CDR2 YENEEA, per germline. The CDR3 runs 17 residues. The V end lost 1 base, the J end lost 0 bases, and 15 bases lay between the germline ends. The CDR3 reads CASSLGGGLGMNTEAFF. CDR3 in DNA: TGTGCCAGCAGCTTAGGGGGGGGATTAGGAATGAACACTGAAGCTTTCTTT.

This chain connects TRBV7-9 to TRBJ2-5; D unclear. The CDR3 runs 14 residues. V lost 1 base and J 7 bases, leaving 13 bases between the germline ends. The V gene's germline CDR1 is SEHNR and CDR2 FQNEAQ (reference sequence). Here the CDR3 DNA reads TGTGCCAGCAGCTTAGTAGTTCCTGAGAGGACCCAGTACTTC. Residues: CASSLVVPERTQYF.

The chain joins TRBV4-2 to TRBJ2-3; D uncertain. The CDR3 sequence is 15 residues long. The germline V and J ends were trimmed by 3 bases and 1 base, with 11 bases remaining between them. Germline CDR1 is LGHNA and CDR2 is YNFKEQ. Here the CDR3 DNA reads TGTGCCAGCAGCCAGTTAGGCCTTGGCACAGATACGCAGTATTTT. Translation: CASSQLGLGTDTQYF.

This sequence joins TRBV3-1 (or the pseudogene TRBV3-2) and TRBJ1-5; 9 bases are shared with TRBD1. The V and J ends lost 6 bases and 7 bases, in that order; junction bases with no gene match: 1. The CDR3 sequence is 12 residues long. CDR1 LGHDT and CDR2 YNNKEL come from the germline V gene (reference sequence). The CDR3 nucleotides are TGTGCCAGCAGACAGGGGGCCCAGCCCCAGCATTTT. It specifies CASRQGAQPQHF.

The genes are TRBV4-1 and TRBJ2-2, with 10 nucleotides matching TRBD2. The germline CDR1 and CDR2 sequences are MGHRA and YSYEKL. This CDR3 is 16 amino acids long. The ends lost 4 bases at V and 4 bases at J; junction bases unmatched: 6. The CDR3 region is CASSLIAGGTTGELFF. CDR3 nucleotides: TGCGCCAGCAGCCTTATAGCGGGAGGCACCACCGGGGAGCTGTTTTTT.

This sequence joins TRBV19 and TRBJ1-3; no clear D gene. CDR1 LNHDA and CDR2 SQIVND come from the germline V gene (reference sequence). This CDR3 comprises 14 residues. The V end was cut by 5 bases, the J end by 0 bases, with 8 bases between. CDR3 in amino acids: CASSGGSSGNTIYF. CDR3 bases: TGTGCCAGTAGTGGCGGGAGCTCTGGAAACACCATATATTTT.

Of note for this clone: This CDR3 is also generated by other DNA sequences in the sample. The J gene is TRBJ1-1, the V gene TRBV19; perhaps TRBD1 as D (6 bases). Between the trimmed V and J ends, which lost 1 base and 8 bases, there was a span of 8 bases. CDR1 and CDR2 (germline): LNHDA, SQIVND (reference sequence). The CDR3 is 12 amino acids. The CDR3: CASSIGGAEAFF. The CDR3 DNA is TGTGCCAGTAGTATAGGGGGGGCGGAAGCTTTCTTT.

The chain recombines TRBV6-5 with TRBJ1-2; perhaps TRBD1 as D (5 bases). Germline lookup yields CDR1 MNHEY and CDR2 SVGAGI. V was shortened by 10 bases and J by 8 bases, with 17 bases between the two germline ends. The CDR3 covers 12 residues. CDR3 sequence reads: CATAGTGKGYTF. CDR3 DNA sequence: TGTGCCACGGCCGGGACTGGAAAGGGCTACACCTTC.

This chain connects TRBV4-3 to TRBJ2-7, with D uncertain. The CDR3 is made up of 14 amino acids. V was shortened by 4 bases and J by 0 bases, with 10 bases between the two germline ends. The germline CDR1 and CDR2 sequences are LGHNA and YSLEER. CDR3 region: CASSRDSSSYEQYF. The CDR3 DNA sequence: TGCGCCAGCAGCCGCGACTCGAGCTCCTACGAGCAGTACTTC.

The CDR3 DNA reads TGTGCCAGCAGGACCGTCCAGGGCGAGCAGTACTTC. Translating it yields CASRTVQGEQYF. The rearrangement uses TRBV28 and TRBJ2-7, with D perhaps TRBD1 (5 bases). In germline, CDR1 is MDHEN, CDR2 SYDVKM. The CDR3 is made up of 12 amino acids. The V and J ends lost 6 bases and 6 bases respectively, with 12 bases between them.

The rearrangement links TRBV5-1 to TRBJ2-2, with D perhaps TRBD1 (6 bases). CDR3 size: 12 residues. Per the germline V gene, CDR1 is SGHRS and CDR2 is YFSETQ. Trimming pared 5 bases from V and 7 bases from J, leaving 9 bases between. The CDR3 DNA reads TGCGCCAGCAGAGGGGGTGACGGGGAGCTGTTTTTT. It translates to CASRGGDGELFF.

This rearrangement joins TRBV28 to TRBJ1-5; no clear D gene. This CDR3 spans 14 amino acids. V shed 3 bases and J shed 0 bases, with 6 bases lying between them. CDR1 is MDHEN, CDR2 SYDVKM, per germline. This chain's CDR3 is CASSFDHSNQPQHF. The DNA of the CDR3 is TGTGCCAGCAGTTTTGACCATAGCAATCAGCCCCAGCATTTT. Supplemented by reference TRBV28 and TRBJ1-5, the full variable domain reads DVKVTQSSRYLVKRTGEKVFLECVQDMDHENMFWYRQDPGLGLRLIYFSYDVKMKEKGDIPEGYSVSREKKERFSLILESASTNQTSMYLCASSFDHSNQPQHFGDGTRLSIL.

The chain is built from TRBV28 and TRBJ2-7; D is uncertain. The length of the CDR3 is 13 residues. The V gene lost 6 bases and the J gene lost 4 bases, with 13 bases spanning the gap. Germline V gene sequence: CDR1 MDHEN, CDR2 SYDVKM. CDR3 residues: CASSFGRNYEQYF. The CDR3 DNA sequence: TGTGCCAGCAGCTTCGGACGGAATTACGAGCAGTACTTC.